One and the same sample provided the 5 T cell receptor beta chains below, sequenced in a study of graft-versus-host responses after intestinal transplantation. Profiled with immunoSEQ multiplex PCR; TCRdb holds only in-frame clones, not every one. The sample has approximately 5,000 clones, about three quarters seen once. Graft material was processed, releasing intraepithelial and lamina propria lymphocytes. Specimen: ileum tissue, collected around 230 days after intestinal transplant. The receptors stem from a human patient who received an intestinal transplant, so some T cells may come from the graft donor.

The chain has TRBV6-1 and TRBJ2-1; D gene unclear. Trimming pared 0 bases from V and 5 bases from J, leaving 2 bases between. The CDR3 has 12 residues. CDR1 and CDR2 from the germline V gene are MNHNS and SASEGT. The CDR3 spells CASSEADNEQFF. CDR3 bases: TGTGCCAGCAGTGAAGCGGACAATGAGCAGTTCTTC.

J is TRBJ1-2 and V is TRBV15, with TRBD1 matching over 8 bases. Trimming removed 3 bases from V and 4 bases from J; junction bases left unmatched: 10. Germline V gene sequence: CDR1 LNHNV, CDR2 YYDKDF (reference sequence). The CDR3 sequence is 16 residues long. The CDR3 region has the DNA TGTGCCACCAGCAGGGACAGGGCCCTCCTGGGCTATGGCTACACCTTC. As protein: CATSRDRALLGYGYTF.

This sequence joins TRBV6-1 and TRBJ2-5; D is undetermined. The CDR3 consists of 13 residues. Germline CDR1 and CDR2: MNHNS and SASEGT. V was trimmed by 6 bases and J by 4 bases, leaving 12 bases between them. This CDR3 reads CASRGQTAETQYF. The CDR3 DNA follows: TGTGCCAGCAGGGGCCAGACGGCAGAGACCCAGTACTTC.

This chain connects TRBV5-1 to TRBJ1-1; maybe TRBD1 (5 bases). Germline V gene lookup returns CDR1 SGHRS and CDR2 YFSETQ. The CDR3 sequence is 13 residues long. The V and J ends lost 3 bases and 5 bases respectively, with 11 bases between them. As DNA, the CDR3 is TGCGCCAGCAGCTCCCAGGGAGCGACTGAAGCTTTCTTT. Its protein is CASSSQGATEAFF.

The V gene is TRBV28, the J gene TRBJ2-7; D not resolved. In germline, CDR1 is MDHEN, CDR2 SYDVKM. This CDR3 region has 13 residues. V was trimmed by 2 bases and J by 5 bases, leaving 10 bases between them. The CDR3 sequence is CASSLNRIHEQYF. CDR3 nucleotides: TGTGCCAGCAGTTTAAACAGAATCCACGAGCAGTACTTC. The full variable domain, with the rest looked up from reference TRBV28 and TRBJ2-7, is DVKVTQSSRYLVKRTGEKVFLECVQDMDHENMFWYRQDPGLGLRLIYFSYDVKMKEKGDIPEGYSVSREKKERFSLILESASTNQTSMYLCASSLNRIHEQYFGPGTRLTVT.